These 10 T cell receptor beta chains share one sample of origin, sequenced in a study of blood T cell repertoires in COVID-19. Assay used: immunoSEQ multiplex PCR; TCRdb lists only in-frame clones, some missing. The sample lists about 440,000 clones, approximately 88% occurring once. Input material: peripheral blood. Receptor source: a woman aged 45-59 years with COVID-19, enrolled during active disease.

The chain uses TRBV6-1 and TRBJ2-7; TRBD1 aligns across 9 bases. The CDR3 has 16 residues. CDR1 is MNHNS, CDR2 SASEGT, per germline. Trimming at V came to 0 bases and at J to 12 bases, leaving 15 bases not matched to a gene. In DNA form, the CDR3 reads TGTGCCAGCAGTGAAGCGCTGGGACAGGGCAACGATAGGAGGTACTTC. This translates into CASSEALGQGNDRRYF.

The chain recombines TRBV7-2 with TRBJ1-1; D might be TRBD1 (6 bases). Trimming removed 4 bases at V and 10 bases at J, with 16 bases between. Germline values: CDR1 SGHTA, CDR2 FQGNSA. The CDR3 spans 13 residues. The CDR3 here is CASSSGTGYLAFF. Written as DNA, the CDR3 is TGTGCCAGCAGCTCTGGCACAGGGTACCTAGCTTTCTTT.

The chain has TRBV19 and TRBJ2-7, with D perhaps TRBD1 (5 bases). Germline V gene data show CDR1 as LNHDA and CDR2 as SQIVND (reference sequence). V was cut by 5 bases and J by 0 bases, with 17 bases left in between. The CDR3 spans 16 residues. This CDR3 reads CASSSSGARSSYEQYF. DNA of the CDR3: TGTGCCAGTAGTTCGTCTGGGGCTAGGAGCTCCTACGAGCAGTACTTC. Looking up the rest from reference TRBV19 and TRBJ2-7 gives the full variable domain: DGGITQSPKYLFRKEGQNVTLSCEQNLNHDAMYWYRQDPGQGLRLIYYSQIVNDFQKGDIAEGYSVSREKKESFPLTVTSAQKNPTAFYLCASSSSGARSSYEQYFGPGTRLTVT.

The V gene is TRBV2, the J gene TRBJ1-4; D call uncertain. CDR3 size: 15 residues. V shed 4 bases and J shed 6 bases, with 15 bases lying between them. Germline V CDR1 and CDR2: SNHLY, FYNNEI. CDR3 protein: CASSVAQAIDEKLFF. In nucleotides, the CDR3 is TGTGCCAGCAGTGTCGCGCAGGCGATAGATGAAAAACTGTTTTTT. The entire variable domain, with the rest obtained from reference TRBV2 and TRBJ1-4, is as follows: EPEVTQTPSHQVTQMGQEVILRCVPISNHLYFYWYRQILGQKVEFLVSFYNNEISEKSEIFDDQFSVERPDGSNFTLKIRSTKLEDSAMYFCASSVAQAIDEKLFFGSGTQLSVL.

The rearrangement links TRBV19 to TRBJ1-1, with D perhaps matching TRBD1 (5 bases). The V end was cut by 6 bases, the J end by 5 bases, with 7 bases between. This CDR3 has 11 residues. Per the germline V gene, CDR1 is LNHDA and CDR2 is SQIVND (reference sequence). The CDR3 nucleotides read TGTGCCAGTAGGCGACAGACTGAAGCTTTCTTT. It codes for CASRRQTEAFF.

This rearrangement joins TRBV24-1 to TRBJ2-4; 7 bases match TRBD1. Losses at the gene ends were 9 bases for V and 5 bases for J; bases not matched to a gene: 3. From germline, CDR1 is KGHDR and CDR2 SFDVKD. The CDR3 sequence is 12 residues long. The CDR3 region has the DNA TGTGCCACCCGGGACAGAGAAAACATTCAGTACTTC. It encodes CATRDRENIQYF.

The chain employs TRBV9 and TRBJ2-7, with 10 positions matching TRBD1. The V segment lost 7 bases and the J segment 4 bases; nucleotides outside the gene matches: 11. CDR1 SGDLS and CDR2 YYNGEE come from the germline V gene. This CDR3 is 15 amino acids long. CDR3 residues: CASARGTGARYEQYF. The CDR3 nucleotides are TGTGCCAGCGCTCGGGGGACAGGGGCGAGGTACGAGCAGTACTTC.

The V call is TRBV6-2 or TRBV6-3, the J call TRBJ2-1; 13 nucleotides line up with TRBD2. Germline V gene lookup returns CDR1 MNHEY and CDR2 SVGEGT. Trimming removed 5 bases from V and 5 bases from J; junction bases left unmatched: 3. The CDR3 contains 15 residues. The DNA of the CDR3 is TGTGCCAGCAGTCCAGGACTAGCGGGGGACAATGAGCAGTTCTTC. Translation gives CASSPGLAGDNEQFF.

The chain employs TRBV29-1 and TRBJ1-2, with 7 bases identical to TRBD1. After removal of 4 bases from V and 2 bases from J, the junction contained 10 bases not matched to a gene. CDR1 and CDR2 from the germline V gene are SQVTM and ANQGSEA. This CDR3 is 15 amino acids long. CDR3 residues: CSVVGQLSENYGYTF. The DNA for the CDR3 is TGCAGCGTTGTGGGACAGTTGAGTGAGAACTATGGCTACACCTTC.

The rearrangement uses TRBV30 and TRBJ1-6, with a tentative D call TRBD1 (5 bases). The V gene lost 5 bases and the J gene lost 6 bases, with 20 bases spanning the gap. The CDR3 extends over 16 amino acids. The germline CDR1 and CDR2 sequences are GTSNPN and SVGIG (reference sequence). The DNA of the CDR3 is TGTGCCTGGTGCGGGGGGGAGACAGCCGTTAATTCACCCCTCCACTTT. This sequence encodes CAWCGGETAVNSPLHF.